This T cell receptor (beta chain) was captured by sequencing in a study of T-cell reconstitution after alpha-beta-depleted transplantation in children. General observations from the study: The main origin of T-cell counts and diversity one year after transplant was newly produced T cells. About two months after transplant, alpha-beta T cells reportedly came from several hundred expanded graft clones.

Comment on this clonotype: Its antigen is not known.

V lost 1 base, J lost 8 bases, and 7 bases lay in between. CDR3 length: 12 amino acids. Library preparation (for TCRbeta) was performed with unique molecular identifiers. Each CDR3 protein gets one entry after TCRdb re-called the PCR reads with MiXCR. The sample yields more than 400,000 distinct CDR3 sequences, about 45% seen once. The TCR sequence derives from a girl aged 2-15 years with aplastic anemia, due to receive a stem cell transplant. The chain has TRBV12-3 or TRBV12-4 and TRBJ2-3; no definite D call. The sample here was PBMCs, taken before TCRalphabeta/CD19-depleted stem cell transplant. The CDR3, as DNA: TGTGCCAGCAGTTTAGGGGTCGGTACGCAGTATTTT. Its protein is CASSLGVGTQYF.